Given below is one TCR beta chain in context. Germline V gives CDR1 MGHDK, CDR2 SYGVNS. The CDR3 loop spans 15 amino acids. V was clipped by 4 bases and J by 1 base, with 13 bases between them. Original analysis: Amplification of reference gene primers was used by the study to estimate nucleated cell counts. Assay: immunoSEQ multiplex PCR; the TCRdb copy retains only in-frame clones and omits some. For V, J and clone size, that table is used; D and trimming come from the DNA. This table holds about 37,000 clones, about nine tenths found once. The data originate from a study of blood T cell repertoires in COVID-19. The wider study: Sites across the United States, Italy and Spain contributed samples from acute and convalescent COVID-19. T cells, B-cell-depleted T cells, or PBMCs supplied cDNA or gDNA.

The sequence was collected from a woman in her twenties or thirties in a cohort sampled during active COVID-19. The gene calls are TRBV25-1 and TRBJ2-5, with D tentatively TRBD1 (5 bases). Input material: peripheral blood. CDR3 sequence (DNA): TGTGCCAGCAGTGGGGCCTGGGGCTCCCAAGAGACCCAGTACTTC. Translated: CASSGAWGSQETQYF.